This TCR beta chain was recovered during a study of blood T cell repertoires in COVID-19. Background on the study: T cells, B-cell-depleted T cells, or PBMCs supplied cDNA or gDNA.

CDR1 is MDHEN and CDR2 is SYDVKM in the germline V gene. The germline V and J ends were trimmed by 2 bases and 9 bases, with 10 bases remaining between them. CDR3 length: 12 amino acids. Repertoires were generated with immunoSEQ multiplex PCR, while TCRdb's copy carries only in-frame clones and drops some. Of approximately 300,000 clones detected, around 82% appear once; the ten largest clones hold approximately 1.1%. This sequence originates from a woman aged 50 to 60 with acute or convalescent COVID-19. V usage is TRBV28 and J usage is TRBJ1-1; tentative D call: TRBD1 (6 bases). Sequencing input: peripheral blood. CDR3 DNA sequence: TGTGCCAGCAGTTTAGGGGGCAGGCAAGCTTTCTTT. This encodes CASSLGGRQAFF.